The 18 T cell receptor beta chains in this list originate from one sample, sequenced in a study of T cells after yellow fever vaccination. Via MiXCR, TCRdb re-called the 5' RACE reads, giving one row per CDR3 protein. The sample carries roughly 400,000 distinct CDR3 sequences, roughly a sixth recorded once. The sample was PBMCs, taken before the yellow fever booster vaccination. These receptors were taken from a man aged 18-30 years who received the YFV17D yellow fever vaccine.

In DNA, the CDR3 is TGTGCCAGCTCACCATCGACAGGGGGTACTGAAGCTTTCTTT. Encoded protein: CASSPSTGGTEAFF. The V call is TRBV18, the J call TRBJ1-1; 9 bases are a match to TRBD1. The CDR3 has 14 residues. The junction had 3 bases not matched to a gene; V was cut back by 2 bases and J by 5 bases. CDR1 is KGHSH, CDR2 LQKENI, per germline. The full variable domain, its missing parts supplied by reference TRBV18 and TRBJ1-1, is NAGVMQNPRHLVRRRGQEARLRCSPMKGHSHVYWYRQLPEEGLKFMVYLQKENIIDESGMPKERFSAEFPKEGPSILRIQQVVRGDSAAYFCASSPSTGGTEAFFGQGTRLTVV.

The CDR3 DNA is TGTGCCAGCAGTGCCCTGGGACTAGCGGTCAATGAGCAGTTCTTC. Translated, it gives CASSALGLAVNEQFF. The V and J genes are TRBV6-2 or TRBV6-3 and TRBJ2-1; TRBD2 agrees at 11 bases. CDR1 MNHEY and CDR2 SVGEGT come from the germline V gene. J gave up 6 bases and V 5 bases, and 6 bases lay outside the gene matches. This CDR3 region has 15 residues.

This clonotype appeared a single time. The genes are TRBV5-6 and TRBJ2-7; no clear D. This CDR3 region has 15 residues. V was cut by 5 bases and J by 0 bases, with 15 bases left in between. Looked up from germline, CDR1 is SGHDT and CDR2 is YYEEEE. For the CDR3, the DNA is TGTGCCAGCAGTTCTACAGTGGGAAGCTCCTACGAGCAGTACGTC. This gives the protein CASSSTVGSSYEQYV.

This clonotype was counted between two and nine times. The chain has TRBV5-1 and TRBJ2-2, with D maybe TRBD1 (5 bases). V lost 0 bases, J lost 8 bases, and 11 bases lay in between. This CDR3 contains 14 residues. Germline V CDR1 and CDR2: SGHRS, YFSETQ. The CDR3 DNA reads TGCGCCAGCAGCTTGGGGACACCCCTTGGGGAGCTGTTTTTT. It is translated as CASSLGTPLGELFF.

The V gene is TRBV20-1, the J gene TRBJ2-2; 12 bases are shared with TRBD1. This CDR3 has 14 amino acids. Looked up from germline, CDR1 is DFQATT and CDR2 is SNEGSKA (reference sequence). V gave up 5 bases and J gave up 6 bases; unmatched junction bases: 4. CDR3 nucleotide sequence: TGCAGTGCTGGGGGACAGGGGGCCGCCGGGGAGCTGTTTTTT. It is translated as CSAGGQGAAGELFF.

The chain has TRBV20-1 and TRBJ1-5, with TRBD1 as a possible D gene (5 bases). Germline loops: CDR1 DFQATT, CDR2 SNEGSKA (reference sequence). CDR3 length: 14 amino acids. V lost 1 base to trimming and J lost 3 bases, with 10 bases between them. The CDR3 region is CSARVGGVNQPQHF. In DNA form, the CDR3 reads TGCAGTGCTAGAGTAGGAGGGGTCAATCAGCCCCAGCATTTT.

The chain recombines TRBV5-1 with TRBJ2-6; no clear D gene. Trimming stripped 3 bases from V and 0 bases from J, with 7 bases between. The CDR3 totals 15 residues. Germline CDR1 and CDR2: SGHRS and YFSETQ. The CDR3, as DNA: TGCGCCAGCAGCTCGGACCCCTCTGGGGCCAACGTCCTGACTTTC. This gives the protein CASSSDPSGANVLTF.

In this sample, this clonotype turned up a few times. The V gene is TRBV5-1, the J gene TRBJ1-1; TRBD1 matches 10 bases. Germline CDR1 is SGHRS and CDR2 is YFSETQ. The CDR3 runs 15 residues. V lost 5 bases and J lost 1; bases outside the gene matches: 5. Written as DNA, the CDR3 is TGCGCCAGCAGAACGGGACAGGGGCGGAACACTGAAGCTTTCTTT. It codes for CASRTGQGRNTEAFF.

The rearrangement uses TRBV28 and TRBJ1-5; 9 bases line up with TRBD1. The germline V gene has CDR1 MDHEN and CDR2 SYDVKM. CDR3 length: 17 residues. With V trimmed by 5 bases and J by 6 bases, 14 bases remained unmatched. For the CDR3, the DNA is TGTGCCAGCAGTCTACCACAGGGGGCTGAGGACGGTCAGCCCCAGCATTTT. Translating gives CASSLPQGAEDGQPQHF.

This clonotype has only a few counts. The chain joins TRBV30 to TRBJ2-7; D might be TRBD1 (5 bases). The CDR3 is 13 residues long. The germline V and J ends were trimmed by 2 bases and 3 bases, with 11 bases remaining between them. Germline lookup yields CDR1 GTSNPN and CDR2 SVGIG (reference sequence). The CDR3 region has the DNA TGTGCCTGGAGTAGGGGCAGGGTCTACGAGCAGTACTTC. It codes for CAWSRGRVYEQYF.

There are a few counts of this clonotype. The rearrangement joins TRBV12-3 or TRBV12-4 to TRBJ1-5; D remains unclear. The germline V and J ends were trimmed by 8 bases and 3 bases, with 11 bases remaining between them. The length of the CDR3 is 13 residues. The CDR3 sequence: CASGWGTNQPQHF. In nucleotides, the CDR3 is TGTGCCAGCGGTTGGGGAACCAATCAGCCCCAGCATTTT.

This clonotype turned up a few times. The gene calls are TRBV29-1 and TRBJ1-1; a possible D gene is TRBD1 (6 bases). In germline, CDR1 is SQVTM, CDR2 ANQGSEA. The V and J ends lost 5 bases and 4 bases respectively, with 17 bases between them. The CDR3 spans 14 residues. This CDR3 is CSVSQGQLLTEAFF. CDR3 bases: TGCAGCGTTTCACAGGGTCAACTACTCACTGAAGCTTTCTTT.

The chain has TRBV12-5 and TRBJ1-5; D is perhaps TRBD1 (5 bases). Germline lookup yields CDR1 LGHNT and CDR2 FRNRAP. The CDR3 spans 16 residues. V gave up 0 bases and J gave up 2 bases, with 11 bases separating them. CDR3 nucleotides: TGTGCTAGTGGTTTGGTAATAGGGGCTGGCAATCAGCCCCAGCATTTT. Amino acids: CASGLVIGAGNQPQHF.

The CDR3 protein is CASSLEAPNEAFF. CDR3 bases: TGTGCCAGCAGCTTAGAGGCGCCAAATGAAGCTTTCTTT. The chain is built from TRBV7-9 and TRBJ1-1; D gene ambiguous. The V and J ends lost 1 base and 7 bases respectively, with 10 bases between them. Germline V gene sequence: CDR1 SEHNR, CDR2 FQNEAQ (reference sequence). There are 13 residues in the CDR3.

This clonotype has only a few counts. This sequence joins TRBV6-2 or TRBV6-3 and TRBJ2-1; either TRBD1 or TRBD2 may supply D (6 bases each). Germline loops: CDR1 MNHEY, CDR2 SVGEGT. With 5 bases removed from V and 2 bases from J, the gap between germline ends came to 13 bases. The CDR3 sequence is 15 residues long. DNA for the CDR3: TGTGCCAGCAGTCCCCGGGGGCTCCCCTACAATGAGCAGTTCTTC. Translating it yields CASSPRGLPYNEQFF.

This chain uses TRBV7-2 with TRBJ2-1, with a tentative D call TRBD2 (5 bases). The CDR3 sequence is 13 residues long. Trimming cost V 6 bases and J 9 bases, with 15 bases left between them. The germline gives CDR1 SGHTA, CDR2 FQGNSA. The CDR3 sequence: CASRERVLGEQFF. In DNA form, the CDR3 reads TGTGCCAGCAGGGAGAGGGTGCTCGGTGAGCAGTTCTTC.

This clonotype was detected many times. The chain carries TRBV7-3 and TRBJ1-1, with D tentatively TRBD1 (5 bases). The CDR3 sequence is 15 residues long. Deletions cut 1 base from V and 0 bases from J, with 9 bases between. The V gene's germline CDR1 is SGHTA and CDR2 FQGTGA. In nucleotides, the CDR3 is TGTGCCAGCAGCTTAAACCAGGGTATGAACACTGAAGCTTTCTTT. As protein: CASSLNQGMNTEAFF.

This clonotype has more than one count but fewer than ten. This chain connects TRBV4-3 to TRBJ2-2, with 13 bases fitting TRBD2. Germline-derived CDR1 and CDR2 are LGHNA and YSLEER. Unmatched junction bases numbered 11, after V lost 3 bases and J lost 7 bases. The CDR3 runs to 18 residues. The CDR3 DNA sequence: TGCGCCAGCAGCCAGGAAACCGGGACTAGCGGGGAGGACGGGGAGCTGTTTTTT. Translated, it gives CASSQETGTSGEDGELFF.